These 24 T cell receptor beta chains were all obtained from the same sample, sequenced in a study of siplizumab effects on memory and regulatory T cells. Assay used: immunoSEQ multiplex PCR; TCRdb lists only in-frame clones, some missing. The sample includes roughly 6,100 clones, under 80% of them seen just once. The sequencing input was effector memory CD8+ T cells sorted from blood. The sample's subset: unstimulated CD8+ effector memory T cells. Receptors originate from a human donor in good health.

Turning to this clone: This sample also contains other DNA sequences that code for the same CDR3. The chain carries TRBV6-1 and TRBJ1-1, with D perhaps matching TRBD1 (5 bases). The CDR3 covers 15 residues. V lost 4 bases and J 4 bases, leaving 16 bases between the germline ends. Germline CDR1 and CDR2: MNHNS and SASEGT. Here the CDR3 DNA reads TGTGCCAGCAGTGTAGGACAAGGGTTCCGCACTGAAGCTTTCTTT. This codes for CASSVGQGFRTEAFF.

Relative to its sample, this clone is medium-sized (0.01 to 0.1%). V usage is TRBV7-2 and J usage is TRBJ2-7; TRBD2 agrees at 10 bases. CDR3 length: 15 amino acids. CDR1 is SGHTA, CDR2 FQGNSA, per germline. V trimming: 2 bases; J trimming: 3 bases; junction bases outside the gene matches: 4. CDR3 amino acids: CASSLSSSGGYEQYF. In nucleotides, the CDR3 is TGTGCCAGCAGCTTAAGCTCTAGCGGGGGCTACGAGCAGTACTTC.

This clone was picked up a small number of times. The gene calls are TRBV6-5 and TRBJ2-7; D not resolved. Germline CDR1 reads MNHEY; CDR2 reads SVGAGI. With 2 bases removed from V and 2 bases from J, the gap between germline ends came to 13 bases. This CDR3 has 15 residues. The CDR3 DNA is TGTGCCAGCAGTTACGAAGATGGGTCTGCCTACGAGCAGTACTTC. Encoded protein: CASSYEDGSAYEQYF.

The CDR3 bases are TGTGCCAGCAGCGTAGTAACTCGGCAGGGAGGCACTGAAGCTTTCTTT. It codes for CASSVVTRQGGTEAFF. J is TRBJ1-1 and V is TRBV9; D may be TRBD1 (5 bases). Per germline, CDR1 SGDLS and CDR2 YYNGEE. The V gene lost 0 bases and the J gene lost 4 bases, with 16 bases spanning the gap. The CDR3 covers 16 residues.

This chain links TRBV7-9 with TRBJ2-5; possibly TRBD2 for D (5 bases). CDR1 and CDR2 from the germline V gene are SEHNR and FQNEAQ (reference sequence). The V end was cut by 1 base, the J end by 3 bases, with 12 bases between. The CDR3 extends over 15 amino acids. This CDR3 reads CASSLVVGLEETQYF. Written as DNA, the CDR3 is TGTGCCAGCAGCTTAGTCGTAGGACTGGAAGAGACCCAGTACTTC.

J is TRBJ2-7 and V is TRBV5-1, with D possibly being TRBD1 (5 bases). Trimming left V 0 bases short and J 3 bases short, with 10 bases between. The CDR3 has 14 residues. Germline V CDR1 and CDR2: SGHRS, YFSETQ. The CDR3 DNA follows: TGCGCCAGCAGCTTGGGGCAGGGAAGCTACGAGCAGTACTTC. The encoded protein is CASSLGQGSYEQYF.

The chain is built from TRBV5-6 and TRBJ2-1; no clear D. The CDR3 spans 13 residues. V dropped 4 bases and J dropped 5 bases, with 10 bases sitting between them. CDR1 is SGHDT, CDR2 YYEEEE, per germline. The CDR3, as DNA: TGTGCCAGCAGCCCGTACTACGACAATGAGCAGTTCTTC. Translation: CASSPYYDNEQFF. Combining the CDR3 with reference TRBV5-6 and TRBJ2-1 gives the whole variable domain DAGVTQSPTHLIKTRGQQVTLRCSPKSGHDTVSWYQQALGQGPQFIFQYYEEEERQRGNFPDRFSGHQFPNYSSELNVNALLLGDSALYLCASSPYYDNEQFFGPGTRLTVL.

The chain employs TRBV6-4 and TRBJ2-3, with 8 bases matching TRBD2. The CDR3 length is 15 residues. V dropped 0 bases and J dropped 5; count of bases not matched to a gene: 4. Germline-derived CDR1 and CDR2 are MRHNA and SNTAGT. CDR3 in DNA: TGTGCCAGCAGTGACTCCGGGGGGGGCCTAGATACGCAGTATTTT. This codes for CASSDSGGGLDTQYF.

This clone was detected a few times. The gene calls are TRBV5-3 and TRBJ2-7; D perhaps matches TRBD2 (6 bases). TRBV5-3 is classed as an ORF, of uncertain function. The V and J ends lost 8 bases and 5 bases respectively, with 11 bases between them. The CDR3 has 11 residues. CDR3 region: CASMEGNEQYF. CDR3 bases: TGTGCCAGCATGGAGGGCAACGAGCAGTACTTC.

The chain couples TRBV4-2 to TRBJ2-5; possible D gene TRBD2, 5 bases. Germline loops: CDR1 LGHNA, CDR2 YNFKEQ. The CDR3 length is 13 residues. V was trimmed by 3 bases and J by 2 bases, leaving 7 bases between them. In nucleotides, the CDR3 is TGTGCCAGCAGCCAGGACTTACAAGAGACCCAGTACTTC. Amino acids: CASSQDLQETQYF.

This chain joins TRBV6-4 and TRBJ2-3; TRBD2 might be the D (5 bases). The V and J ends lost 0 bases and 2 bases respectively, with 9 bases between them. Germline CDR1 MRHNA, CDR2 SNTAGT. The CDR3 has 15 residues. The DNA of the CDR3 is TGTGCCAGCAGTGACTCGAGAGCGGTCACAGATACGCAGTATTTT. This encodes CASSDSRAVTDTQYF.

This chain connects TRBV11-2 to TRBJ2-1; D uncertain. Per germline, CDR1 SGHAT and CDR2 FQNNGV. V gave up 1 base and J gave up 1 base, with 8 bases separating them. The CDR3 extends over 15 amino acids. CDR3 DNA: TGTGCCAGCAGCTTAGCCGGCGATTCCTACAATGAGCAGTTCTTC. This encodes CASSLAGDSYNEQFF. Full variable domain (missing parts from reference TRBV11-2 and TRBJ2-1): EAGVAQSPRYKIIEKRQSVAFWCNPISGHATLYWYQQILGQGPKLLIQFQNNGVVDDSQLPKDRFSAERLKGVDSTLKIQPAKLEDSAVYLCASSLAGDSYNEQFFGPGTRLTVL.

The CDR3 spells CASSDTGTGPFF. CDR3 coding DNA: TGCGCCAGCAGTGATACCGGGACAGGGCCCTTCTTT. The chain employs TRBV10-1 and TRBJ1-1; TRBD1 agrees at 9 bases. The J segment lost 14 bases and the V segment lost 3 bases, leaving 7 bases of the junction unmatched. This CDR3 spans 12 amino acids. CDR1 WNHNN and CDR2 SYGVQD come from the germline V gene (reference sequence).

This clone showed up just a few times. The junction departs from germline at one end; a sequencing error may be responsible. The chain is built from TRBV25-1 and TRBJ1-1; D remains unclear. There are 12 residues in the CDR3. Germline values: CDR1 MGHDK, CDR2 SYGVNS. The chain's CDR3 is CASSEYDTEAFF. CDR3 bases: TGTGCCAGCAGTGAATACGACACAGAAGCTTTCTTT. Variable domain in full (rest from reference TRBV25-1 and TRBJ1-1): EADIYQTPRYLVIGTGKKITLECSQTMGHDKMYWYQQDPGMELHLIHYSYGVNSTEKGDLSSESTVSRIRTEHFPLTLESARPSHTSQYLCASSEYDTEAFFGQGTRLTVV.

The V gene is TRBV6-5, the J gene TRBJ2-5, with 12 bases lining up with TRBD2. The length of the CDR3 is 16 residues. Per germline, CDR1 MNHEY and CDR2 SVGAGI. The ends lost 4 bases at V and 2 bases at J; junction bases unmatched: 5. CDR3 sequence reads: CASSFTGTSGQETQYF. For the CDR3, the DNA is TGTGCCAGCAGTTTCACCGGGACTAGCGGGCAAGAGACCCAGTACTTC.

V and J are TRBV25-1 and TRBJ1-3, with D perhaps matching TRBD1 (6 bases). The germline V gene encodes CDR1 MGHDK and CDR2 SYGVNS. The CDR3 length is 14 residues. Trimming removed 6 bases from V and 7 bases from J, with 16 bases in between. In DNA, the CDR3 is TGTGCCAGCAGCCACGAGGGACAAGATAACACCATATATTTT. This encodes CASSHEGQDNTIYF. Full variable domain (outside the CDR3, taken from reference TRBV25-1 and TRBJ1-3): EADIYQTPRYLVIGTGKKITLECSQTMGHDKMYWYQQDPGMELHLIHYSYGVNSTEKGDLSSESTVSRIRTEHFPLTLESARPSHTSQYLCASSHEGQDNTIYFGEGSWLTVV.

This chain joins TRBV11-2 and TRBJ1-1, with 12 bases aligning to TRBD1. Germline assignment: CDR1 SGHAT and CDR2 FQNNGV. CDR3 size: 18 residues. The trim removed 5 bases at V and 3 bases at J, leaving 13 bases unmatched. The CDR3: CASSPRRGQGARDTEAFF. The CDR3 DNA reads TGTGCCAGCAGCCCACGACGGGGACAGGGGGCTAGGGACACTGAAGCTTTCTTT.

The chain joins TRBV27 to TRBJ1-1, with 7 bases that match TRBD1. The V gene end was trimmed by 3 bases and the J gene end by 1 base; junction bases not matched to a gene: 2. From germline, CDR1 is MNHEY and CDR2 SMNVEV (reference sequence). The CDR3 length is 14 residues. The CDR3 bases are TGTGCCAGCAGTTTCTCAGGGGGGAACACTGAAGCTTTCTTT. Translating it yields CASSFSGGNTEAFF.

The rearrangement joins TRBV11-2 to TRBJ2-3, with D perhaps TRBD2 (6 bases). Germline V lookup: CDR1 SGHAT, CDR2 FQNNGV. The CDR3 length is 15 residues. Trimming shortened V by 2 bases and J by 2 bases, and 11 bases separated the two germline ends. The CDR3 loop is CASSLRRVLTDTQYF. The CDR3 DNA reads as TGTGCCAGCAGCTTACGGAGGGTACTCACAGATACGCAGTATTTT.

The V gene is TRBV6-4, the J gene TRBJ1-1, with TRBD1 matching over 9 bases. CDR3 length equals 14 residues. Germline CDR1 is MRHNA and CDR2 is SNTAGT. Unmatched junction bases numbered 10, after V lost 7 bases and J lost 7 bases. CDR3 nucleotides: TGTGCCAGCACCCACAGGGGGCGCATGGGTGAAGCTTTCTTT. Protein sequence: CASTHRGRMGEAFF.

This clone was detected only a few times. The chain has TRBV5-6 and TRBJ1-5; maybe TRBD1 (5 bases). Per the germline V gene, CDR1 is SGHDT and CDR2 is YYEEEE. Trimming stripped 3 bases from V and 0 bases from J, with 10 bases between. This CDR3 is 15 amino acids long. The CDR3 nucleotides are TGTGCCAGCAGCTCCTGGGGCTATAGCAATCAGCCCCAGCATTTT. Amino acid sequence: CASSSWGYSNQPQHF.

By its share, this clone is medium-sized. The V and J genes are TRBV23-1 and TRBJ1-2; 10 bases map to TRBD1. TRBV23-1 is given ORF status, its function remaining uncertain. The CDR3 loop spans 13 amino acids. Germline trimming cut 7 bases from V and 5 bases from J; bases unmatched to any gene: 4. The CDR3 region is CASIRQGAYGYTF. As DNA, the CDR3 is TGCGCCAGCATCCGACAGGGGGCGTATGGCTACACCTTC.

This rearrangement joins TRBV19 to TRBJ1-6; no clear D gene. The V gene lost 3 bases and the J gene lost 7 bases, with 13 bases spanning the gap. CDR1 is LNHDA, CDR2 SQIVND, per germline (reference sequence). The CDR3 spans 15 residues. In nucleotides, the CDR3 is TGTGCCAGTAGTATGGGCTCTAAACCAAATTCACCCCTCCACTTT. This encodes CASSMGSKPNSPLHF.

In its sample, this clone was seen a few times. CDR3 nucleotides: TGTGCCAGCAGTGACTCGGACGCGGGGGCTGTAGATACGCAGTATTTT. This translates into CASSDSDAGAVDTQYF. The chain has TRBV6-4 and TRBJ2-3; TRBD2 might be the D (7 bases). The germline V gene encodes CDR1 MRHNA and CDR2 SNTAGT. The CDR3 is 16 residues long. V dropped 0 bases and J dropped 5 bases, with 15 bases sitting between them.